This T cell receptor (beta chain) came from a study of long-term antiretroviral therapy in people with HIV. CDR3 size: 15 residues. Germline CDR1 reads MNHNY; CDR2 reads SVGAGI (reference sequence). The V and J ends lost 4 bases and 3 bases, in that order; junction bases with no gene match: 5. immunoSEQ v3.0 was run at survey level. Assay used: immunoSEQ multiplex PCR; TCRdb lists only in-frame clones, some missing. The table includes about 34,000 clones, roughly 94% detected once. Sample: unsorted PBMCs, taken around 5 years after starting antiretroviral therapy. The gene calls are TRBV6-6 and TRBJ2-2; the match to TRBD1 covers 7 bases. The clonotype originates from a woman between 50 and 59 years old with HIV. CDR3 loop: CASSLGQTYTGELFF. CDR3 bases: TGTGCCAGCAGTTTGGGACAGACTTACACCGGGGAGCTGTTTTTT.